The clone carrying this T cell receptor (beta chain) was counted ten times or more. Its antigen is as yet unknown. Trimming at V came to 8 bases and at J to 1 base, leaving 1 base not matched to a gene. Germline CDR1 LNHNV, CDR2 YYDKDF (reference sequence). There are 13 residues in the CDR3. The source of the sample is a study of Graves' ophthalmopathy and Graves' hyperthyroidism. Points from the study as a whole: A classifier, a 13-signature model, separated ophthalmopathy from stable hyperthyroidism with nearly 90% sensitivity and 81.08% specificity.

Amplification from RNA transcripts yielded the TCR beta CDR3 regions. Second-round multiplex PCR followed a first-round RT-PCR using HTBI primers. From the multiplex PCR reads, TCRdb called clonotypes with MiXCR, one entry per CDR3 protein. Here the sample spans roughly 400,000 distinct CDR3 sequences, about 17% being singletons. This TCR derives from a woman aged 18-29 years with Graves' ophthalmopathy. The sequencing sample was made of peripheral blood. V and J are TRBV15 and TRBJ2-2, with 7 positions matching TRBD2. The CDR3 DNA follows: TGTGCCACCGGACTAGGGAACACCGGGGAGCTGTTTTTT. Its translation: CATGLGNTGELFF. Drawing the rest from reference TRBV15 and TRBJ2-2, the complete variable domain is DAMVIQNPRYQVTQFGKPVTLSCSQTLNHNVMYWYQQKSSQAPKLLFHYYDKDFNNEADTPDNFQSRRPNTSFCFLDIRSPGLGDTAMYLCATGLGNTGELFFGEGSRLTVL.